One sample yielded the 26 T cell receptor beta chains listed below, sequenced in a study of shared T cell receptors in the human thymus. Sequencing was performed with immunoSEQ multiplex PCR; in TCRdb, only in-frame clones are kept and a portion is missing. Of hundreds of thousands of clones in the sample, around nine tenths were seen once. The same data also contributed to another study, on human thymus T cells.

Sequences were obtained from thymocytes. These receptors were collected from a boy younger than two with a congenital heart defect.

The V gene is TRBV14, the J gene TRBJ2-7; D might be TRBD2 (6 bases). This CDR3 is built from 19 residues. Trimming took off 3 bases at V and 3 bases at J, with 27 bases between the two ends. CDR1 is SGHDN and CDR2 is FVKESK in the germline V gene. CDR3 coding DNA: TGTGCCAGCAGCCACCTTCCGGGACCGACTAGGGACGCGAGCTACGAGCAGTACTTC. This gives the protein CASSHLPGPTRDASYEQYF.

The V and J genes are TRBV4-2 and TRBJ2-2; TRBD2 aligns across 13 bases. Germline assignment: CDR1 LGHNA and CDR2 YNFKEQ. This CDR3 has 20 residues. With V trimmed by 3 bases and J by 0 bases, 10 bases remained unmatched. The CDR3 DNA is TGTGCCAGCAGCCAGGTGACTTCGGGACTAGCGGGACCGAACACCGGGGAGCTGTTTTTT. Residues: CASSQVTSGLAGPNTGELFF.

The J gene is TRBJ1-3, the V gene TRBV5-8; no clear D gene. This CDR3 has 14 amino acids. V was cut by 4 bases and J by 0 bases, with 8 bases left in between. Per the germline V gene, CDR1 is SGHTS and CDR2 is YDEGEE. In DNA, the CDR3 is TGTGCCAGCAGCAGGACTGTCTCTGGAAACACCATATATTTT. Protein: CASSRTVSGNTIYF.

The genes are TRBV2 and TRBJ2-6; 8 bases are a match to TRBD1. The germline gives CDR1 SNHLY, CDR2 FYNNEI. This CDR3 contains 17 residues. The trim removed 3 bases at V and 0 bases at J, leaving 4 bases unmatched. This CDR3 is CASSEGTGGSGANVLTF. The CDR3 region has the DNA TGTGCCAGCAGTGAGGGAACAGGGGGCTCTGGGGCCAACGTCCTGACTTTC.

This clone showed up just once. This chain connects TRBV5-5 to TRBJ2-1, with TRBD2 matching 8 bases. J lost 4 bases, V lost 2 bases, and 5 bases had no gene match. The CDR3 consists of 15 residues. Germline-derived CDR1 and CDR2 are SGHKS and YYEKEE (reference sequence). The CDR3 here is CASSFIREGYNEQFF. CDR3 DNA: TGTGCCAGCAGCTTTATACGGGAGGGTTACAATGAGCAGTTCTTC.

The genes are TRBV25-1 and TRBJ2-7, with 7 nucleotides matching TRBD2. The CDR3 sequence is 16 residues long. J gave up 3 bases and V 5 bases, and 13 bases lay outside the gene matches. Germline V lookup: CDR1 MGHDK, CDR2 SYGVNS. The CDR3 sequence: CASSRDPGLDGYEQYF. CDR3 nucleotide sequence: TGTGCCAGCAGTAGGGACCCAGGACTAGACGGCTACGAGCAGTACTTC.

The chain combines TRBV7-8 with TRBJ2-7; D gene ambiguous. Trimming removed 3 bases from V and 3 bases from J, with 12 bases in between. Looked up from germline, CDR1 is SGHVS and CDR2 is FQNEAQ. The CDR3 is 14 amino acids. The CDR3 bases are TGTGCCAGCAGCTTCGATGACTGGAACTACGAGCAGTACTTC. Protein: CASSFDDWNYEQYF.

The CDR3 here is CASSKRTLGRGHTGELFF. CDR3 coding DNA: TGTGCCAGCAGCAAACGCACCTTAGGAAGGGGGCACACCGGGGAGCTGTTTTTT. This chain connects TRBV27 to TRBJ2-2, with 7 bases fitting TRBD1. V gave up 6 bases and J gave up 3 bases; unmatched junction bases: 16. CDR3 length: 18 amino acids. Germline CDR1 and CDR2: MNHEY and SMNVEV (reference sequence).

The V call is TRBV19, the J call TRBJ2-1; D uncertain. V lost 6 bases to trimming and J lost 5 bases, with 14 bases between them. This CDR3 is 14 amino acids long. Per germline, CDR1 LNHDA and CDR2 SQIVND (reference sequence). The chain's CDR3 is CASSPEPSDNEQFF. The CDR3 DNA is TGTGCCAGTAGCCCCGAGCCCTCTGACAATGAGCAGTTCTTC. The whole variable domain, remainder taken from reference TRBV19 and TRBJ2-1, is DGGITQSPKYLFRKEGQNVTLSCEQNLNHDAMYWYRQDPGQGLRLIYYSQIVNDFQKGDIAEGYSVSREKKESFPLTVTSAQKNPTAFYLCASSPEPSDNEQFFGPGTRLTVL.

The chain couples TRBV11-3 to TRBJ2-7; 13 bases are a match to TRBD2. The CDR3 loop spans 19 amino acids. CDR1 and CDR2 from the germline V gene are SGHNT and YENEEA. The J segment lost 0 bases and the V segment lost 3 bases, leaving 11 bases of the junction unmatched. In nucleotides, the CDR3 is TGTGCCAGCAGCTTCACTAGGACCGGGACTAGCGGGGACTCCTACGAGCAGTACTTC. It specifies CASSFTRTGTSGDSYEQYF.

The gene calls are TRBV6-5 and TRBJ2-7; unclear D gene. The CDR3 has 13 amino acids. Germline V gene sequence: CDR1 MNHEY, CDR2 SVGAGI. The ends were cut back, 6 bases at V and 1 base at J, with 10 bases in the middle. CDR3 sequence (DNA): TGTGCCAGCAGACAGTATTTATCCTACGAGCAGTACTTC. It translates to CASRQYLSYEQYF.

This clone was seen more than once but under ten times. V usage is TRBV19 and J usage is TRBJ2-1, with 12 bases that match TRBD2. After removal of 3 bases from V and 4 bases from J, the junction contained 10 bases not matched to a gene. CDR1 LNHDA and CDR2 SQIVND come from the germline V gene (reference sequence). CDR3 length equals 18 residues. The CDR3 coding sequence is TGTGCCAGTAGTATTCCAGAACTAGCGGGAGGCCCTTACAATGAGCAGTTCTTC. This encodes CASSIPELAGGPYNEQFF.

This clone was observed once. The chain carries TRBV18 and TRBJ2-7, with D maybe TRBD2 (7 bases). V was clipped by 4 bases and J by 3 bases, with 16 bases between them. Looked up from germline, CDR1 is KGHSH and CDR2 is LQKENI. This CDR3 is built from 15 residues. DNA for the CDR3: TGTGCCAGCTCACACAAAGAGGGGGGGGGCTACGAGCAGTACTTC. This translates into CASSHKEGGGYEQYF.

The V call is TRBV5-1, the J call TRBJ2-3, with a weak D call TRBD1 (6 bases). V lost 3 bases and J lost 1, with 15 bases in between. The CDR3 consists of 16 residues. From germline, CDR1 is SGHRS and CDR2 YFSETQ. CDR3 region: CASSWDTKDGTDTQYF. The CDR3 bases are TGCGCCAGCAGCTGGGACACCAAAGACGGCACAGATACGCAGTATTTT. Combining the CDR3 with reference TRBV5-1 and TRBJ2-3 gives the whole variable domain KAGVTQTPRYLIKTRGQQVTLSCSPISGHRSVSWYQQTPGQGLQFLFEYFSETQRNKGNFPGRFSGRQFSNSRSEMNVSTLELGDSALYLCASSWDTKDGTDTQYFGPGTRLTVL.

The rearrangement uses TRBV4-1 and TRBJ1-2; 8 bases match TRBD1. The CDR3 sequence is 13 residues long. V trimming: 4 bases; J trimming: 7 bases; junction bases outside the gene matches: 5. CDR1 is MGHRA and CDR2 is YSYEKL in the germline V gene. The CDR3 DNA sequence: TGCGCCAGCAGCCCGACGACAGGGGCTGGCTACACCTTC. Protein product: CASSPTTGAGYTF.

The J gene is TRBJ2-1, the V gene TRBV29-1; 8 bases match TRBD1. Looked up from germline, CDR1 is SQVTM and CDR2 is ANQGSEA. J lost 9 bases, V lost 7 bases, and 11 bases had no gene match. CDR3 length equals 13 residues. The DNA for the CDR3 is TGCAGCGAGCGTGGGCAGGGGGCGGGTGAGCAGTTCTTC. Protein: CSERGQGAGEQFF.

The CDR3 here is CASSQLAGLAEQYF. CDR3 nucleotides: TGCGCCAGCAGCCAGCTAGCGGGACTTGCCGAGCAGTACTTC. The V gene is TRBV4-1, the J gene TRBJ2-7; 9 bases agree with TRBD2. V was clipped by 3 bases and J by 6 bases; unmatched bases: 6. The length of the CDR3 is 14 residues. Germline loops: CDR1 MGHRA, CDR2 YSYEKL.

The chain links TRBV6-1 to TRBJ1-5; D is undetermined. The CDR3 contains 16 residues. The germline CDR1 and CDR2 sequences are MNHNS and SASEGT. Trimming removed 2 bases at V and 2 bases at J, with 13 bases between. This CDR3 reads CASSEPCPGCNQPQHF. CDR3 bases: TGTGCCAGCAGTGAACCCTGCCCCGGTTGCAATCAGCCCCAGCATTTT.

The chain has TRBV6-1 and TRBJ2-5, with 8 bases fitting TRBD2. CDR1 MNHNS and CDR2 SASEGT come from the germline V gene. With V trimmed by 10 bases and J by 1 base, 5 bases remained unmatched. This CDR3 has 13 amino acids. CDR3 sequence (DNA): TGTGCCAACCGAGCGGGAGCCCAAGAGACCCAGTACTTC. Amino acids: CANRAGAQETQYF.

This chain links TRBV14 with TRBJ1-1; D is unclear. In germline, CDR1 is SGHDN, CDR2 FVKESK. Trimming removed 1 base from V and 1 base from J, with 7 bases in between. The CDR3 is 14 residues long. The CDR3 spells CASSQGRGNTEAFF. CDR3 nucleotide sequence: TGTGCCAGCAGCCAAGGGCGGGGGAACACTGAAGCTTTCTTT. Together with reference TRBV14 and TRBJ1-1, the CDR3 gives the full variable domain: EAGVTQFPSHSVIEKGQTVTLRCDPISGHDNLYWYRRVMGKEIKFLLHFVKESKQDESGMPNNRFLAERTGGTYSTLKVQPAELEDSGVYFCASSQGRGNTEAFFGQGTRLTVV.

The V and J genes are TRBV7-2 and TRBJ2-4; possible D gene TRBD2, 6 bases. CDR3 length: 16 residues. Trimming shortened V by 1 base and J by 0 bases, and 10 bases separated the two germline ends. Germline assignment: CDR1 SGHTA and CDR2 FQGNSA. As DNA, the CDR3 is TGTGCCAGCAGCTTAGGGCGGGATAGAGCCAAAAACATTCAGTACTTC. Translated: CASSLGRDRAKNIQYF.

The genes are TRBV6-4 and TRBJ2-1; no clear D. Per germline, CDR1 MRHNA and CDR2 SNTAGT. The length of the CDR3 is 19 residues. The germline V and J ends were trimmed by 0 bases and 3 bases, with 21 bases remaining between them. The CDR3 sequence is CASSDSPCGGRRCYNEQFF. CDR3 coding DNA: TGTGCCAGCAGTGACTCGCCTTGCGGCGGTAGAAGGTGCTACAATGAGCAGTTCTTC.

V usage is TRBV28 and J usage is TRBJ1-5; D is undetermined. V lost 6 bases to trimming and J lost 6 bases, with 9 bases between them. The CDR3 is 12 amino acids. Germline assignment: CDR1 MDHEN and CDR2 SYDVKM. CDR3 sequence (DNA): TGTGCCAGCAGGAGGGTTGGTCAGCCCCAGCATTTT. Protein: CASRRVGQPQHF.

This clone was counted once. The same CDR3 also results from other DNA sequences found in this sample. This rearrangement joins TRBV28 to TRBJ1-4; 10 bases line up with TRBD1. Germline CDR1 reads MDHEN; CDR2 reads SYDVKM. The J segment lost 8 bases and the V segment lost 6 bases, leaving 9 bases of the junction unmatched. The CDR3 loop spans 15 amino acids. The CDR3 DNA reads TGTGCCAGCAGCATGAGGGACAGGGGTTTGGAAAAACTGTTTTTT. Translated, it gives CASSMRDRGLEKLFF.

A word on this clone: Without the conserved terminal phenylalanine or tryptophan, this CDR3 likely stems from a read error. The DNA is omitted, as the CDR3 cannot be located on it reliably, and the CDR3 follows TCRdb's listing. The V call is TRBV5-1, the J call TRBJ1-2; TRBD1, as called in the table, went unchecked against the DNA. The length of the CDR3 is 12 amino acids, counting both ends. Germline-derived CDR1 and CDR2 are SGHRS and YFSETQ. CDR3 region: CASSWGQGSTFV.

This rearrangement joins TRBV6-5 to TRBJ2-3, with TRBD1 matching 8 bases. Germline-derived CDR1 and CDR2 are MNHEY and SVGAGI. The CDR3 spans 15 residues. The ends lost 8 bases at V and 2 bases at J; junction bases unmatched: 9. CDR3 coding DNA: TGTGCCAGCTCGGACGGGACAGGAAACACAGATACGCAGTATTTT. It is translated as CASSDGTGNTDTQYF.